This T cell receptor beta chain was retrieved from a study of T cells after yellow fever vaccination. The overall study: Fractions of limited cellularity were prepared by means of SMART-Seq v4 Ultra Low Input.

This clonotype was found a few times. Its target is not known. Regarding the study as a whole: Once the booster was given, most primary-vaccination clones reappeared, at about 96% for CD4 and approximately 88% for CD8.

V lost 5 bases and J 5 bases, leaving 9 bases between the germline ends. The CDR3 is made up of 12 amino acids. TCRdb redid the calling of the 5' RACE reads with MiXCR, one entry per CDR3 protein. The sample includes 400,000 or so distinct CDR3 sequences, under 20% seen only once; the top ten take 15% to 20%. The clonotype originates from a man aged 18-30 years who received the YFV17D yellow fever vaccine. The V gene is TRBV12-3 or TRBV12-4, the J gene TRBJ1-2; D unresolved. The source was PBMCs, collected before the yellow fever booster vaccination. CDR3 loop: CASSARFYGYTF. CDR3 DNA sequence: TGTGCCAGCAGTGCCCGATTTTATGGCTACACCTTC.